A single TCR beta chain is shown here with its context. Its cognate antigen is unknown. The CDR3 is 16 amino acids. With 1 base removed from V and 5 bases from J, the gap between germline ends came to 17 bases. The germline V gene has CDR1 LNHNV and CDR2 YYDKDF (reference sequence). Use of 60 Vbeta and 13 Jbeta primers characterized the PCR. Clones were sequenced by immunoSEQ multiplex PCR, and TCRdb holds only the in-frame ones, with some missing. The sample holds about 64,000 clones. This specimen belongs to a study of cytomegalovirus exposure and HLA in healthy donors. In the study overall: One earlier analysis, a look at about 179 million T cells, found more than 100 million unique TCR beta sequences. Findings and limits, study-wide: Previous analysis showed most TCR beta V segments were productive about 90% or about 30% of the time. Later genetic work tied a missense DCLRE1C variant to beta-chain V and J trimming. Based on reports, TCR beta sequences accurately predicted HLA-A and HLA-B alleles for most subjects.

The specimen sequenced was PBMCs. The chain is built from TRBV15 and TRBJ1-2; D perhaps matches TRBD1 (5 bases). The source is a woman aged 18-35 years in good health and CMV-seronegative. This CDR3 reads CATSRVGEGLLYGYTF. The CDR3 DNA is TGTGCCACCAGCAGAGTCGGGGAGGGGCTTTTGTATGGCTACACCTTC.